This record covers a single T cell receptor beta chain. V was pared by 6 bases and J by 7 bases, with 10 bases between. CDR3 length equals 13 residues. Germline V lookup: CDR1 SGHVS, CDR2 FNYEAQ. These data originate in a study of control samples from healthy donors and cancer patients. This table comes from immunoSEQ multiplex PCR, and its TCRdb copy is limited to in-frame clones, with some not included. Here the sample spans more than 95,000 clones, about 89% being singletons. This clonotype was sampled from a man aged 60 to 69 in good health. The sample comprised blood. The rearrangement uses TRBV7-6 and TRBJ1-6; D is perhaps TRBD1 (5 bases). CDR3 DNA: TGTGCCAGCAGACCCCAGGGAAATTCACCCCTCCACTTT. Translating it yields CASRPQGNSPLHF.